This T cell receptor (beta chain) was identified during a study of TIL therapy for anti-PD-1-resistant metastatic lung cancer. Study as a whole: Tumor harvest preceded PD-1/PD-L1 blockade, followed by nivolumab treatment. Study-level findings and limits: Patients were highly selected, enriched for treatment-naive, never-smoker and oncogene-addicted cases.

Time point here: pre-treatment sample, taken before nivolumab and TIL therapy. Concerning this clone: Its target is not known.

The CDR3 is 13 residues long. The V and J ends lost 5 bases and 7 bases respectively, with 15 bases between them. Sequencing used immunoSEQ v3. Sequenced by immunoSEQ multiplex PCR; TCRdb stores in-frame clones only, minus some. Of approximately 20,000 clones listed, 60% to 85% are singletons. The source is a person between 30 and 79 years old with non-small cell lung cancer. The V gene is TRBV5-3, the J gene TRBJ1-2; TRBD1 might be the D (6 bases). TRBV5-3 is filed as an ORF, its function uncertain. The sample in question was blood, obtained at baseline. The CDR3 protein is CARRWGRKGGYTF. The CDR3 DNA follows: TGTGCCAGAAGGTGGGGGCGCAAGGGTGGCTACACCTTC.